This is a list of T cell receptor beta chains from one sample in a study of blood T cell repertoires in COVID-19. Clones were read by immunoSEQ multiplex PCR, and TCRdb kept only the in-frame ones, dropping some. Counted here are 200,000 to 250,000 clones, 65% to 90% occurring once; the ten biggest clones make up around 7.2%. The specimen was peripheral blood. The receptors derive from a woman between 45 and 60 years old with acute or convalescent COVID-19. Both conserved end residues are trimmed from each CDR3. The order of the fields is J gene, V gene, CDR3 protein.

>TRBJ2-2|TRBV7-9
ASSLETSGNTGELF
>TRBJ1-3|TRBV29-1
SVVNSGNTIY
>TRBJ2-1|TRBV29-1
SVPGGRDSLSSYNEQF
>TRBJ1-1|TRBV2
ASRRDTGALNTEAF
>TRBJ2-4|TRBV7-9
ASSVDTGDPPH
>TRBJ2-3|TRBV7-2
ASSLAEGLHTQY
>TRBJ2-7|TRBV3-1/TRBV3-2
ASSQGDRGPYEQY
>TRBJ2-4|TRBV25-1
ASSDPVAKNIQY
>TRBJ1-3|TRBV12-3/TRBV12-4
ASRPNSGTIY
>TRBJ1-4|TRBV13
ASSERRGGVNEKLF
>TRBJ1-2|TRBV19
ASSPRGTGGVNYGYT
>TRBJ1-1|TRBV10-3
AISSRGGTEAF
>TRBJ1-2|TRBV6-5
ASSDRDRVYGYT
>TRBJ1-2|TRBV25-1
ASSEFGGARANYGYT
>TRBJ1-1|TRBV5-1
ASGLDRDTEAF
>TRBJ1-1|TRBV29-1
SVVYQVEAF
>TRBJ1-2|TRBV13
ASRGKGTGGAGTYGYT
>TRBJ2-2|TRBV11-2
ASSLGGGRDTGELF
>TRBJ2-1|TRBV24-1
ATSDPGDRGNEQF
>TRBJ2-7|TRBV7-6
ASSLVSGISFYEQY
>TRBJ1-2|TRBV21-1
ASSNKDRVDGYT
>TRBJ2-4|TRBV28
ASSTGAKNIQY
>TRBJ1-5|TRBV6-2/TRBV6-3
ASSLQGQSQH
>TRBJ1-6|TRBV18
ASSPPQGSGSPLH
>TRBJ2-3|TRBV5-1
ASSLATSADTQY
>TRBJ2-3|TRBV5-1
ASSLLTGADTQY
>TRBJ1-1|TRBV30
AWLADRATEAF
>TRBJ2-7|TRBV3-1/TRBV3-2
ACSGGSYEQY
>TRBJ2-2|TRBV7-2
ASSPQAGTSIRELF
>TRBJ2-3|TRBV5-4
ASTPDSGTDTQY
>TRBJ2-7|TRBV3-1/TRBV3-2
ASSQGWLSQGDYEQY
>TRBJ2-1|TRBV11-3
ASSHSRDGGNEQF
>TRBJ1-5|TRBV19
ASSPRDRGIGNQPQH
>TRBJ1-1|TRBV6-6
ASSYEGGRNTEAF
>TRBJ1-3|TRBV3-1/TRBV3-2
ASSQARPDSAGNTIY
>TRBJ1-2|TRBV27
ASRPRDRPNYGYT
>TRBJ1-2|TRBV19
ASRDDRANYGYT
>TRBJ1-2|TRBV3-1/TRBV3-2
ASSQEGAST
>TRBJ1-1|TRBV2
ASSLYRDQKAF
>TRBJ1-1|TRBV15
ATSRVLAGRTEAF
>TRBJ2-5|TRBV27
ASRRTGTETQY
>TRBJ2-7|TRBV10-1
ASSSGTSGGGREQY
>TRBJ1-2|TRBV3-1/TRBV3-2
ASSQGHRGGGYT
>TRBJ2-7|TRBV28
ASSSPGHPGAYEQY
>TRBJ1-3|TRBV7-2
ASSLWQASSGNTIY
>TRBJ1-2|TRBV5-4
ASSPQTGVIYGYT
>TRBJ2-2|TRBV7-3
ASSLNVDTGELF
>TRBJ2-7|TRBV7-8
ASSLRTSTYEQY
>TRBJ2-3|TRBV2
ASRWTGVTDTQY
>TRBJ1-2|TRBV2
ASSVTGDRGYT
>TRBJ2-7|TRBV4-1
ASSPEGSYEQY
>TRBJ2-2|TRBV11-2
ASSFSRRTVSGELF
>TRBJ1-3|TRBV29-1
SVAEWTGLSGNTIY
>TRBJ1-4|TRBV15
ATGDRGMSEKLF
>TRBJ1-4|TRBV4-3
ASSQGQGNEKLF